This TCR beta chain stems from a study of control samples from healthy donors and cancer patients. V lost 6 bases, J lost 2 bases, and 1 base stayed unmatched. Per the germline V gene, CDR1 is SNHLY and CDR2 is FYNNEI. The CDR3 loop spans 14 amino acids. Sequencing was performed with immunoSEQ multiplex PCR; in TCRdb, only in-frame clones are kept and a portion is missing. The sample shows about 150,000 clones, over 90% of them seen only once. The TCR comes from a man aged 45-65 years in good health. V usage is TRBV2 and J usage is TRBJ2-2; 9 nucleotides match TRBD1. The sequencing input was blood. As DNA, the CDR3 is TGTGCCAGCAGACAGGGGGCTAACACCGGGGAGCTGTTTTTT. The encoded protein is CASRQGANTGELFF.